A selection of T cell receptor beta chains follows, all from one sample in a study of T cell repertoires in cytomegalovirus infection. TCRdb passed the reads through MiXCR, listing each CDR3 protein once. The sample lists approximately 97,000 distinct CDR3 sequences, 16% occurring once. Sample: PBMCs. These receptors were obtained from a human donor in good health (CMV status not recorded). Some clones in this sample may be carry-over from other donors' samples. The CDR3 runs from the conserved cysteine through the conserved F or W. A D gene is named only where the DNA matches it firmly. Expanded clones get a size class; other rows say once, few or many, or leave the size out.

d_call	v_call	clone_size	cdr3_length	j_call	cdr3_nt	cdr3_aa
NA	TRBV6-2/TRBV6-3	few	16	TRBJ2-4	TGTGCCAGCAGTCCCCGGGCAGGCGCGGGCAAAAACATTCAGTACTTC	CASSPRAGAGKNIQYF
NA	TRBV18	NA	14	TRBJ1-1	TGTGCCAGCTCCCTATCCCCGGGCGGCACTGAAGCTTTCTTT	CASSLSPGGTEAFF
TRBD1	TRBV5-1	NA	15	TRBJ1-2	TGCGCCAGCAGCTTGGAGGGACAGGCCGAGGAAGGCTACACCTTC	CASSLEGQAEEGYTF
NA	TRBV30	NA	15	TRBJ2-1	TGTGCCTGGGGGCTAGGACGGGAGTCCTACAATGAGCAGTTCTTC	CAWGLGRESYNEQFF
TRBD1	TRBV7-2	many	15	TRBJ1-6	TGTGCCAGCAGCTTACGCCGACAGGGTAATTCACCCCTCCACTTT	CASSLRRQGNSPLHF
TRBD2	TRBV7-2	many	15	TRBJ2-7	TGTGCCAGCAGCTTACATGCGGGGGGCTCCTACGAGCAGTACTTC	CASSLHAGGSYEQYF
NA	TRBV11-3	many	18	TRBJ1-1	TGTGCCAGCAGCTCGCCGCGAAGGAGGGAGTCTATGAACACTGAAGCTTTCTTT	CASSSPRRRESMNTEAFF
NA	TRBV5-5	few	14	TRBJ2-1	TGTGCCAGCAGCCCCTTTAGCCAGGCGACTGAGCAGTTCTTC	CASSPFSQATEQFF
NA	TRBV7-2	many	15	TRBJ1-6	TGTGCCAGCAGGATAGACCGGGCCGTAAATTCACCCCTCCACTTT	CASRIDRAVNSPLHF
TRBD1	TRBV12-3/TRBV12-4	many	15	TRBJ2-1	TGTGCCAGCAGACCCAGGACAGGGGTGGGCAATGAGCAGTTCTTC	CASRPRTGVGNEQFF
NA	TRBV18	NA	14	TRBJ2-1	TGTGCCAGCTCACCACCGAGCTCCTACAATGAGCAGTTCTTC	CASSPPSSYNEQFF
NA	TRBV11-3	NA	14	TRBJ1-6	TGTGCCAGCAGCTTGGAGGGAGTTAATTCACCCCTCCACTTT	CASSLEGVNSPLHF
NA	TRBV11-2	few	15	TRBJ1-2	TGTGCCAGCAGCTTAGATCAGGGATACGGCTATGGCTACACCTTC	CASSLDQGYGYGYTF
NA	TRBV12-3/TRBV12-4	many	15	TRBJ1-1	TGTGCCAGCAGTTTAGCGTATACCGCGGGCACTGAAGCTTTCTTT	CASSLAYTAGTEAFF
NA	TRBV6-6	NA	13	TRBJ1-4	TGTGCCAGCAGTTATCTCCTCGGGGAAAAACTGTTTTTT	CASSYLLGEKLFF
TRBD1	TRBV5-1	many	18	TRBJ1-5	TGCGCCAGCTCAGCTTTCCGGGACAGGCCTCGGCGCAATCAGCCCCAGCATTTT	CASSAFRDRPRRNQPQHF